This T cell receptor beta chain stems from a study of cytomegalovirus exposure and HLA in healthy donors. Whole-study results and caveats: A link between a missense DCLRE1C variant and TCR beta V- and J-gene trimming emerged from a later analysis. CMV serostatus was the only immune exposure information that was available.

V was clipped by 1 base and J by 6 bases, with 12 bases between them. The CDR3 runs to 15 residues. CDR1 is MNHEY and CDR2 is SVGAGI in the germline V gene. 60 Vbeta and 13 Jbeta primers were used in PCR. Sequencing used immunoSEQ multiplex PCR; TCRdb keeps in-frame clones, though not all of them. This sample has 74,000 or so clones, with 78% found just once. At sampling all donors were nominally healthy, likely with unrecorded immune exposures. As to this clone: Its antigen is unidentified.

Specimen: PBMCs. The chain recombines TRBV6-5 with TRBJ1-4; no clear D gene. This receptor was obtained from a male donor in good health and CMV-seropositive. The CDR3 region has the DNA TGTGCCAGCAGTTACTTAGGAGGGAAGGATGAAAAACTGTTTTTT. This translates into CASSYLGGKDEKLFF.